This TCR beta chain was obtained from a study of blood T cell repertoires in COVID-19. As for the study in general: Samples representing acute and convalescent COVID-19 were sourced from the United States, Italy and Spain. Nucleic acid was either cDNA or gDNA, and it came from T cells, B-cell-depleted T cells, or PBMCs.

Seattle participants joined during active infection and were tracked over time. In the original workflow: Reference gene primer amplification yielded estimated nucleated cell counts. Sequenced by immunoSEQ multiplex PCR; TCRdb stores in-frame clones only, minus some. The V and J calls and the clone size are those of that table, but D and trimming were determined from the DNA. This sample has 250,000 to 350,000 clones, with 91% found just once. V was pared by 0 bases and J by 5 bases, with 10 bases between. The CDR3 has 14 residues. The germline V gene encodes CDR1 MNHEY and CDR2 SMNVEV (reference sequence).

V usage is TRBV27 and J usage is TRBJ1-1; D is perhaps TRBD1 (6 bases). Sequences were obtained from peripheral blood. The clonotype was recovered from a woman in her twenties or thirties with COVID-19, enrolled during active disease. CDR3 loop: CASSLSGGVTEAFF. CDR3 DNA sequence: TGTGCCAGCAGTTTATCAGGGGGGGTTACTGAAGCTTTCTTT.